Listed below are T cell receptor beta chains from one sample, sequenced in a study of response to subunit inactivated influenza vaccine. TCRdb fed the RT-PCR reads into MiXCR, producing one record per CDR3 protein. This sample has about 610,000 distinct CDR3 sequences; approximately 14% occur once, and the top ten carry around 10%. Material: PBMCs from blood, obtained roughly 12 days after vaccination. The receptors come from a man aged 50 to 60 who received an inactivated influenza vaccine. CDR3s include the opening cysteine and the closing phenylalanine or tryptophan. Fields, in order: CDR3 protein, CDR3 DNA, J gene, V gene, D gene, clone size. The D gene is left open where the match is weak. For some rows the clone size is stated as once, few or many, or as a class when expanded; others skip it.

CSVDRLAGSPYNEQFF,TGCAGCGTGGACCGACTAGCGGGATCCCCCTACAATGAGCAGTTCTTC,TRBJ2-1,TRBV29-1,TRBD2,NA
CASSLDRDTLFF,TGCGCCAGCAGCTTGGATCGTGACACGTTGTTTTTT,TRBJ1-4,TRBV5-1,NA,few
CASSELGVLDTGELFF,TGTGCCAGCAGTGAATTGGGGGTCCTGGACACCGGGGAGCTGTTTTTT,TRBJ2-2,TRBV25-1,NA,NA
CASSEYNAQGPDTQYF,TGTGCCAGCAGTGAATATAACGCTCAGGGACCAGATACGCAGTATTTT,TRBJ2-3,TRBV25-1,NA,NA
CASSQHHEERSFGAPGKLFF,TGTGCCAGCAGCCAACACCACGAAGAGAGATCGTTTGGGGCTCCAGGGAAACTGTTTTTT,TRBJ1-4,TRBV14,NA,few
CASSRGLQGSTYEQYF,TGTGCCAGCAGCCGCGGACTACAGGGCTCGACCTACGAGCAGTACTTC,TRBJ2-7,TRBV9,NA,few
CASCCTSLLQGAKNIQYF,TGTGCCAGCTGCTGTACATCACTTCTACAGGGAGCCAAAAACATTCAGTACTTC,TRBJ2-4,TRBV18,NA,few
CASSIRGKSSEQYF,TGTGCCAGCTCGATTCGCGGGAAGTCATCCGAGCAGTACTTC,TRBJ2-7,TRBV18,NA,few
CSVRTSGYEQYF,TGCAGCGTTCGGACTAGCGGCTACGAGCAGTACTTC,TRBJ2-7,TRBV29-1,TRBD2,many
CASSSRGISTDTQYF,TGTGCCAGCAGCTCCCGGGGCATTAGCACAGATACGCAGTATTTT,TRBJ2-3,TRBV7-8,NA,NA
CASSLVWLAGSSSSYNEQFF,TGCGCCAGCAGCTTGGTGTGGCTAGCGGGGAGCTCCAGCTCCTACAATGAGCAGTTCTTC,TRBJ2-1,TRBV5-1,TRBD2,NA
CASSLGQVKEAFF,TGTGCCAGCAGTTTGGGACAGGTCAAAGAAGCTTTCTTT,TRBJ1-1,TRBV12-3/TRBV12-4,TRBD1,few
CASSLGPDRQPYEQYF,TGTGCCAGCAGCTTAGGTCCCGACAGACAACCCTACGAGCAGTACTTC,TRBJ2-7,TRBV11-2,NA,NA
CASSLLRVSGGAGANVLTF,TGTGCCAGCAGCCTACTACGGGTCTCCGGGGGCGCTGGGGCCAACGTCCTGACTTTC,TRBJ2-6,TRBV6-2/TRBV6-3,NA,few
CAWSGGQGREKLFF,TGTGCCTGGAGTGGGGGACAGGGGCGCGAAAAACTGTTTTTT,TRBJ1-4,TRBV30,TRBD1,few
CASSATDRTGELFF,TGTGCCAGCAGTGCCACCGACAGAACCGGGGAGCTGTTTTTT,TRBJ2-2,TRBV2,NA,NA
CSARVGGGAGEAFF,TGCAGTGCTAGAGTCGGGGGGGGCGCGGGTGAAGCTTTCTTT,TRBJ1-1,TRBV20-1,NA,few
CSAQGGEQFF,TGCAGTGCGCAGGGGGGTGAGCAGTTCTTC,TRBJ2-1,TRBV20-1,NA,NA
CASSIDLAGTDTQYF,TGTGCCAGCAGCATCGATCTCGCCGGCACAGATACGCAGTATTTT,TRBJ2-3,TRBV11-2,NA,few
CSARDWGQISNQPQHF,TGCAGTGCTAGAGATTGGGGACAGATTAGCAATCAGCCCCAGCATTTT,TRBJ1-5,TRBV20-1,TRBD1,few
CSAGPGTASYEQYF,TGCAGTGCTGGTCCCGGGACTGCTTCCTACGAGCAGTACTTC,TRBJ2-7,TRBV20-1,NA,few
CSAYELAGGFEQYF,TGCAGTGCCTATGAACTAGCGGGAGGATTCGAGCAGTACTTC,TRBJ2-7,TRBV20-1,TRBD2,NA
CASRQGTGGNEKLFF,TGTGCCAGCAGGCAAGGGACAGGGGGAAATGAAAAACTGTTTTTT,TRBJ1-4,TRBV2,TRBD1,NA
CSARWDSPYSNQPQHF,TGCAGTGCTAGGTGGGACAGTCCTTATAGCAATCAGCCCCAGCATTTT,TRBJ1-5,TRBV20-1,TRBD1,NA
CASSQVSSGGKNIQYF,TGCGCCAGCAGCCAAGTCTCTAGCGGGGGCAAAAACATTCAGTACTTC,TRBJ2-4,TRBV4-3,TRBD2,few
CASSQTGLEQYF,TGCGCCAGCAGCCAGACAGGGCTCGAGCAGTACTTC,TRBJ2-7,TRBV4-1,TRBD1,few
CASRRQGFYEQYF,TGTGCCAGCAGAAGACAGGGGTTCTACGAGCAGTACTTC,TRBJ2-7,TRBV7-8,TRBD1,NA
CASSQVGTDSPLHF,TGTGCCAGCAGCCAAGTTGGCACAGATTCACCCCTCCACTTT,TRBJ1-6,TRBV3-1,NA,NA
CASSFSSGSADTQYF,TGTGCCAGCAGTTTCTCTAGCGGGAGTGCAGATACGCAGTATTTT,TRBJ2-3,TRBV28,TRBD2,NA
CASSLLQETAYEQYF,TGTGCCAGCAGCTTGTTACAAGAAACCGCCTACGAGCAGTACTTC,TRBJ2-7,TRBV5-6,NA,few
CASSYRLAGAGNEQFF,TGTGCCAGCAGTTACCGACTAGCGGGAGCCGGGAATGAGCAGTTCTTC,TRBJ2-1,TRBV6-2/TRBV6-3,TRBD2,few
CAISEGAPTNEKLFF,TGTGCCATCAGTGAGGGGGCCCCAACTAATGAAAAACTGTTTTTT,TRBJ1-4,TRBV10-3,NA,few
CAISEAREVYEQYF,TGTGCCATCAGTGAGGCCAGGGAGGTCTACGAGCAGTACTTC,TRBJ2-7,TRBV10-3,NA,few
CAWSVGSFNEQFF,TGTGCCTGGAGTGTCGGTAGTTTCAATGAGCAGTTCTTC,TRBJ2-1,TRBV30,NA,once
CASSREGPNEKLFF,TGCGCCAGCAGCCGAGAGGGGCCTAATGAAAAACTGTTTTTT,TRBJ1-4,TRBV5-1,NA,NA
CASSLAQSTQETQYF,TGTGCCAGCAGTTTAGCGCAGTCCACTCAAGAGACCCAGTACTTC,TRBJ2-5,TRBV12-3/TRBV12-4,NA,many
CASSREAGELFF,TGTGCCAGCAGCCGGGAGGCCGGGGAGCTGTTTTTT,TRBJ2-2,TRBV7-9,TRBD2,NA
CSARGSDGRAAGANVLTF,TGCAGTGCTAGAGGATCGGACGGGAGGGCCGCTGGGGCCAACGTCCTGACTTTC,TRBJ2-6,TRBV20-1,TRBD2,few
CASSSLVLQPQHF,TGTGCCAGCAGCTCGCTTGTCCTCCAGCCCCAGCATTTT,TRBJ1-5,TRBV7-2,NA,few
CASSPPSGYYEQYF,TGTGCCAGCAGTCCGCCGTCAGGGTACTACGAGCAGTACTTC,TRBJ2-7,TRBV12-3/TRBV12-4,NA,NA
CASSLEGQPNQPQHF,TGCGCCAGCAGCTTGGAGGGACAGCCCAATCAGCCCCAGCATTTT,TRBJ1-5,TRBV5-1,TRBD1,many
CSARRGVGGTTYEQYF,TGCAGTGCTAGAAGAGGGGTTGGCGGGACGACCTACGAGCAGTACTTC,TRBJ2-7,TRBV20-1,NA,NA